The 3 T cell receptor beta chains listed next were all sequenced from one sample in a study of T cell responses to AZD1222 COVID-19 vaccine. Some clones are missing from TCRdb's copy, which holds only in-frame ones; the method was immunoSEQ multiplex PCR. Among 95,000 to 150,000 clones listed, approximately 92% were seen once. Sequencing used peripheral blood, obtained on day 0 of AZD1222 vaccination. These receptors were taken from an adult in good health.

This chain connects TRBV2 to TRBJ1-2, with 9 bases matching TRBD1. This CDR3 contains 17 residues. Germline V gene lookup returns CDR1 SNHLY and CDR2 FYNNEI. Losses at the gene ends were 1 base for V and 7 bases for J; bases not matched to a gene: 13. This CDR3 is CASSEDRDRVSSRGYTF. The CDR3 DNA follows: TGTGCCAGCAGTGAAGACCGGGACAGGGTTTCAAGTCGTGGCTACACCTTC.

The chain carries TRBV6-5 and TRBJ2-3; 11 positions agree with TRBD2. This CDR3 comprises 15 residues. Germline CDR1 is MNHEY and CDR2 is SVGAGI. The trim removed 4 bases at V and 6 bases at J, leaving 6 bases unmatched. CDR3 in DNA: TGTGCCAGCAGTTCCCTAGCGGGAGGAAGGGATACGCAGTATTTT. Translation: CASSSLAGGRDTQYF.

This rearrangement joins TRBV28 to TRBJ1-3, with D uncertain. V lost 3 bases to trimming and J lost 6 bases, with 15 bases between them. The V gene's germline CDR1 is MDHEN and CDR2 SYDVKM. This CDR3 has 15 amino acids. The chain's CDR3 is CASSFIGGGLNTIYF. CDR3 nucleotide sequence: TGTGCCAGCAGTTTTATCGGAGGAGGGTTAAACACCATATATTTT.